Sequencing of this T cell receptor beta chain was carried out in a study of blood T cell repertoires in COVID-19. Clones were sequenced by immunoSEQ multiplex PCR, and TCRdb holds only the in-frame ones, with some missing. The table includes some 140,000 clones, roughly 85% detected once. The CDR3 runs 15 residues. Germline CDR1 reads SSHAT; CDR2 reads FNYEAQ (reference sequence). Worth noting for this clone: Sequence at one end of the junction differs from germline and may be a read error.

This clonotype was sampled from a man in his 60s with acute or convalescent COVID-19. Source material: peripheral blood. This chain links TRBV7-7 with TRBJ2-3; 11 nucleotides align to TRBD2. CDR3 in DNA: TGTGCTAGCAGCTTAGCGGGAGGGCCGACAGATACGCAGTATTTT. Residues: CASSLAGGPTDTQYF.